Below, 7 T cell receptor beta chains from the same sample are listed, as sequenced in a study of chemoradiotherapy in HPV16-positive cancers. The assay was immunoSEQ multiplex PCR, and TCRdb's table has in-frame clones only and misses some. The sample has more than 2,000 clones; around 87% are singletons. Sequences were derived from tumor tissue, sampled from a patient who underwent chemoradiotherapy. The receptor set was obtained from a human donor with HPV-associated anogenital cancer.

This rearrangement joins TRBV4-3 to TRBJ2-1; either TRBD1 or TRBD2 may supply D (5 bases each). Trimming left V 0 bases short and J 5 bases short, with 17 bases between. This CDR3 region has 17 residues. Germline V gives CDR1 LGHNA, CDR2 YSLEER. This CDR3 reads CASSQEGIGTRNNEQFF. CDR3 DNA: TGCGCCAGCAGCCAAGAAGGTATCGGGACGCGAAACAATGAGCAGTTCTTC.

This chain connects TRBV14 to TRBJ1-2; D is perhaps TRBD1 (6 bases). Looked up from germline, CDR1 is SGHDN and CDR2 is FVKESK. V dropped 3 bases and J dropped 3 bases, with 11 bases sitting between them. The CDR3 contains 14 residues. The CDR3 reads CASSHVQGYYGYTF. CDR3 nucleotide sequence: TGTGCCAGCAGCCACGTACAGGGATACTATGGCTACACCTTC.

The CDR3 spells CASEYRLGSYGYTF. The CDR3 nucleotides read TGTGCCAGCGAATACAGGTTAGGCAGCTATGGCTACACCTTC. The chain combines TRBV28 with TRBJ1-2; a weak D match, TRBD1 (5 bases). The germline CDR1 and CDR2 sequences are MDHEN and SYDVKM. The CDR3 totals 14 residues. Trimming cost V 8 bases and J 4 bases, with 17 bases left between them.

The sample holds a few counts of this clone. The rearrangement uses TRBV13 and TRBJ1-1; 8 bases map to TRBD1. The CDR3 spans 14 residues. V was clipped by 7 bases and J by 3 bases; unmatched bases: 7. Germline lookup yields CDR1 PRHDT and CDR2 FYEKMQ (reference sequence). The CDR3 spells CASTDGQGDTEAFF. DNA of the CDR3: TGTGCCAGCACCGACGGACAGGGCGACACTGAAGCTTTCTTT.

The chain joins TRBV19 to TRBJ2-7; 8 nucleotides line up with TRBD2. The germline V gene has CDR1 LNHDA and CDR2 SQIVND (reference sequence). CDR3 length: 14 amino acids. With 5 bases clipped from V and 1 base from J, the junction kept 4 bases outside the gene matches. The DNA for the CDR3 is TGTGCCAGTAGTTACAGCGGGGGATCCTACGAGCAGTACTTC. Amino acid sequence: CASSYSGGSYEQYF.

The chain uses TRBV27 and TRBJ2-7; tentative D call: TRBD2 (6 bases). The CDR3 has 15 residues. V gave up 3 bases and J gave up 3 bases, with 15 bases separating them. CDR1 is MNHEY and CDR2 is SMNVEV in the germline V gene (reference sequence). The CDR3 DNA is TGTGCCAGCAGTTTTTTGGTGGGGGGAGTCTACGAGCAGTACTTC. The encoded protein is CASSFLVGGVYEQYF.

This clone was observed a handful of times. This chain uses TRBV10-3 with TRBJ2-1; TRBD1 matches at 11 bases. The germline gives CDR1 ENHRY, CDR2 SYGVKD. The CDR3 covers 14 residues. Trimming removed 10 bases from V and 7 bases from J; junction bases left unmatched: 9. The CDR3 DNA follows: TGTGCCACGACGGACAGGGGGCTTTTAAATGAGCAGTTCTTC. It is translated as CATTDRGLLNEQFF.